This TCR beta chain was found in a study of technical replicates of blood from a handful of donors. V was cut by 5 bases and J by 5 bases, with 13 bases left in between. Germline CDR1 reads SNHLY; CDR2 reads FYNNEI. CDR3 length equals 13 residues. This clone was counted at least ten times. Sequencing was performed with immunoSEQ multiplex PCR; in TCRdb, only in-frame clones are kept and a portion is missing. Of some 70,000 clones in the sample, roughly 90% were seen once. The rearrangement uses TRBV2 and TRBJ2-7, with TRBD1 as a possible D gene (5 bases). Material for sequencing was PBMCs. The sequence was obtained from a human donor in good health. Some clones in this sample may be carry-over from other donors' samples. The chain's CDR3 is CASSYSGYHEQYF. Here the CDR3 DNA reads TGTGCCAGCAGTTATTCAGGGTACCACGAGCAGTACTTC.